The rows below give T cell receptor beta chains drawn from one sample of a study of CD8 T cells in ankylosing spondylitis. TCRdb fed the 5' RACE reads into MiXCR, producing one record per CDR3 protein. The sample contains about 220,000 distinct CDR3 sequences, around 24% of which appear only once. Sequencing was carried out using blood, either unsorted or a sorted T cell fraction (not recorded which). These receptors originate from a male donor with ankylosing spondylitis or in good health (not recorded which). Each CDR3 is given with its conserved first and last residue. Each record gives: D gene, clone size, J gene, V gene, CDR3 protein, CDR3 DNA. D genes are given only for firm matches. Clone size is stated in some rows and not others, as once, few, many or a class when expanded.

d_gene: -
abundance: many
j_gene: TRBJ2-5
v_gene: TRBV29-1
CDR3aa: CSVEASGGGETQYF
CDR3nt: TGCAGCGTTGAAGCTTCTGGGGGAGGAGAGACCCAGTACTTC

d_gene: TRBD2
abundance: many
j_gene: TRBJ2-7
v_gene: TRBV20-1
CDR3aa: CSARDDGRPSSYEQYF
CDR3nt: TGCAGTGCTAGAGATGACGGGAGGCCGTCCTCCTACGAGCAGTACTTC

d_gene: -
abundance: few
j_gene: TRBJ1-2
v_gene: TRBV15
CDR3aa: CATSRDQQVVYGYTF
CDR3nt: TGTGCCACCAGCAGAGATCAGCAGGTTGTCTATGGCTACACCTTC

d_gene: TRBD1
abundance: few
j_gene: TRBJ2-2
v_gene: TRBV10-3
CDR3aa: CAISEGTGNTGELFF
CDR3nt: TGTGCCATCAGTGAAGGGACAGGGAACACCGGGGAGCTGTTTTTT

d_gene: TRBD2
abundance: many
j_gene: TRBJ2-7
v_gene: TRBV12-3/TRBV12-4
CDR3aa: CASSEGVAGFNEQYF
CDR3nt: TGTGCCAGCAGTGAGGGAGTAGCGGGATTCAACGAGCAGTACTTC

d_gene: -
abundance: many
j_gene: TRBJ2-3
v_gene: TRBV11-2
CDR3aa: CASSQWTAPDTQYF
CDR3nt: TGTGCCAGCAGCCAATGGACTGCCCCAGATACGCAGTATTTT

d_gene: -
abundance: few
j_gene: TRBJ2-1
v_gene: TRBV29-1
CDR3aa: CSVVPRDRQFF
CDR3nt: TGCAGCGTTGTCCCCCGTGACAGGCAGTTCTTC

d_gene: -
abundance: few
j_gene: TRBJ1-1
v_gene: TRBV6-1
CDR3aa: CASSPRSRGTRATEAFF
CDR3nt: TGTGCCAGCAGCCCCCGCTCGCGGGGGACCCGCGCCACTGAAGCTTTCTTT

d_gene: TRBD2
abundance: many
j_gene: TRBJ2-1
v_gene: TRBV12-3/TRBV12-4
CDR3aa: CASTPVSGLAGPPSHNEQFF
CDR3nt: TGTGCCAGCACTCCGGTATCGGGACTAGCGGGGCCTCCCTCCCACAATGAGCAGTTCTTC

d_gene: -
abundance: -
j_gene: TRBJ2-1
v_gene: TRBV20-1
CDR3aa: CSATGRVSYNEQFF
CDR3nt: TGCAGTGCTACGGGGAGAGTCTCCTACAATGAGCAGTTCTTC

d_gene: TRBD1
abundance: few
j_gene: TRBJ1-2
v_gene: TRBV27
CDR3aa: CASSLSGTVAVGYGYTF
CDR3nt: TGTGCCAGCAGTTTATCCGGGACAGTGGCCGTCGGCTATGGCTACACCTTC

d_gene: -
abundance: few
j_gene: TRBJ2-4
v_gene: TRBV20-1
CDR3aa: CSARGGGAKNIQYF
CDR3nt: TGCAGTGCGCGGGGTGGGGGAGCCAAAAACATTCAGTACTTC

d_gene: TRBD2
abundance: -
j_gene: TRBJ2-1
v_gene: TRBV20-1
CDR3aa: CSARASGSTNEQFF
CDR3nt: TGCAGTGCTAGGGCTAGCGGGAGCACCAATGAGCAGTTCTTC

d_gene: TRBD2
abundance: few
j_gene: TRBJ2-1
v_gene: TRBV6-1
CDR3aa: CASSVLGTSGRDAYNEQFF
CDR3nt: TGTGCCAGCAGTGTCCTTGGGACTAGCGGGAGAGACGCCTACAATGAGCAGTTCTTC

d_gene: -
abundance: many
j_gene: TRBJ1-2
v_gene: TRBV15
CDR3aa: CATSRDNVGYGYTF
CDR3nt: TGTGCCACCAGCAGAGATAACGTGGGCTATGGCTACACCTTC

d_gene: TRBD2
abundance: few
j_gene: TRBJ2-1
v_gene: TRBV20-1
CDR3aa: CSARTSGSMNEQFF
CDR3nt: TGCAGTGCTCGTACTAGCGGGAGCATGAATGAGCAGTTCTTC

d_gene: TRBD2
abundance: -
j_gene: TRBJ2-1
v_gene: TRBV20-1
CDR3aa: CSARDLGSSGSYNEQFF
CDR3nt: TGCAGTGCTAGAGATCTTGGATCTAGCGGGAGCTACAATGAGCAGTTCTTC

d_gene: TRBD2
abundance: many
j_gene: TRBJ2-1
v_gene: TRBV7-3
CDR3aa: CASSKGVAGGQGEQFF
CDR3nt: TGTGCCAGCAGTAAGGGGGTAGCGGGAGGGCAGGGTGAGCAGTTCTTC

d_gene: -
abundance: -
j_gene: TRBJ2-3
v_gene: TRBV5-1
CDR3aa: CASSLGDSTGTDTQYF
CDR3nt: TGCGCCAGCAGCTTGGGAGATTCGACAGGCACAGATACGCAGTATTTT

d_gene: -
abundance: -
j_gene: TRBJ1-6
v_gene: TRBV4-3
CDR3aa: CASSPQWDMNSPLHF
CDR3nt: TGCGCCAGCAGCCCCCAGTGGGACATGAATTCACCCCTCCACTTT

d_gene: TRBD1
abundance: many
j_gene: TRBJ1-2
v_gene: TRBV20-1
CDR3aa: CSAETGGPGYGYTF
CDR3nt: TGCAGTGCCGAAACAGGGGGCCCCGGCTATGGCTACACCTTC

d_gene: -
abundance: -
j_gene: TRBJ2-2
v_gene: TRBV20-1
CDR3aa: CSANPGHGELFF
CDR3nt: TGCAGTGCAAACCCCGGGCACGGGGAGCTGTTTTTT

d_gene: TRBD1
abundance: many
j_gene: TRBJ2-7
v_gene: TRBV29-1
CDR3aa: CSVNRGPNEQYF
CDR3nt: TGCAGCGTCAACAGGGGGCCCAACGAGCAGTACTTC

d_gene: TRBD2
abundance: many
j_gene: TRBJ2-4
v_gene: TRBV12-3/TRBV12-4
CDR3aa: CASSLAESGQNIQYF
CDR3nt: TGTGCCAGCAGTCTAGCGGAGTCGGGGCAAAACATTCAGTACTTC

d_gene: TRBD2
abundance: few
j_gene: TRBJ2-7
v_gene: TRBV6-5
CDR3aa: CASSTSGSVYEQYF
CDR3nt: TGTGCCAGCAGTACTAGCGGGAGTGTCTACGAGCAGTACTTC

d_gene: TRBD1
abundance: -
j_gene: TRBJ2-2
v_gene: TRBV7-2
CDR3aa: CASSLNRGSGELFF
CDR3nt: TGTGCCAGCAGCCTTAACAGGGGAAGCGGGGAGCTGTTTTTT

d_gene: -
abundance: -
j_gene: TRBJ2-2
v_gene: TRBV29-1
CDR3aa: CSVYGTRNTGELFF
CDR3nt: TGCAGCGTTTATGGGACAAGGAACACCGGGGAGCTGTTTTTT

d_gene: TRBD2
abundance: -
j_gene: TRBJ2-7
v_gene: TRBV25-1
CDR3aa: CASRGTSGTVLYEQYF
CDR3nt: TGTGCCAGCAGAGGGACTAGCGGGACCGTCTTGTACGAGCAGTACTTC

d_gene: TRBD2
abundance: few
j_gene: TRBJ2-5
v_gene: TRBV4-3
CDR3aa: CASSQESSGRTHLYF
CDR3nt: TGCGCCAGCAGCCAAGAATCTAGCGGGAGAACTCATCTGTACTTC

d_gene: -
abundance: -
j_gene: TRBJ2-3
v_gene: TRBV20-1
CDR3aa: CSARSAGLITDTQYF
CDR3nt: TGCAGTGCTAGGAGTGCGGGCCTCATCACAGATACGCAGTATTTT

d_gene: -
abundance: -
j_gene: TRBJ1-5
v_gene: TRBV9
CDR3aa: CASSPEGGRNQPQHF
CDR3nt: TGTGCCAGCAGCCCAGAGGGGGGGCGCAATCAGCCCCAGCATTTT

d_gene: -
abundance: few
j_gene: TRBJ2-1
v_gene: TRBV20-1
CDR3aa: CRARAHNEQFF
CDR3nt: TGCAGAGCTAGGGCTCACAATGAGCAGTTCTTC

d_gene: -
abundance: many
j_gene: TRBJ2-1
v_gene: TRBV12-3/TRBV12-4
CDR3aa: CASSQTSSSYNEQFF
CDR3nt: TGTGCCAGCAGTCAAACTTCCAGCTCCTACAATGAGCAGTTCTTC

d_gene: -
abundance: -
j_gene: TRBJ1-2
v_gene: TRBV4-3
CDR3aa: CASSLNQQSTNYGYTF
CDR3nt: TGCGCCAGCAGCCTCAATCAACAGTCCACTAACTATGGCTACACCTTC

d_gene: -
abundance: many
j_gene: TRBJ2-3
v_gene: TRBV20-1
CDR3aa: CSASQLAVSTDTQYF
CDR3nt: TGCAGTGCTTCCCAGTTAGCGGTAAGCACAGATACGCAGTATTTT

d_gene: TRBD1
abundance: -
j_gene: TRBJ1-1
v_gene: TRBV6-1
CDR3aa: CATRPFIGQGAEAFF
CDR3nt: TGTGCCACCCGACCTTTTATCGGACAGGGGGCTGAAGCTTTCTTT

d_gene: TRBD1
abundance: -
j_gene: TRBJ2-5
v_gene: TRBV29-1
CDR3aa: CSVGQGLETQYF
CDR3nt: TGCAGCGTCGGACAGGGTCTAGAGACCCAGTACTTC

d_gene: TRBD2
abundance: few
j_gene: TRBJ2-7
v_gene: TRBV20-1
CDR3aa: CSAGLAGGYEQYF
CDR3nt: TGCAGTGCGGGACTAGCGGGGGGGTACGAGCAGTACTTC

d_gene: -
abundance: few
j_gene: TRBJ2-3
v_gene: TRBV20-1
CDR3aa: CSARNEGRKADTQYF
CDR3nt: TGCAGTGCTAGGAATGAAGGGCGTAAGGCAGATACGCAGTATTTT

d_gene: TRBD2
abundance: -
j_gene: TRBJ2-1
v_gene: TRBV20-1
CDR3aa: CSPWGREGLKNEQFF
CDR3nt: TGCAGTCCCTGGGGGCGGGAGGGCCTTAAGAATGAGCAGTTCTTC

d_gene: TRBD2
abundance: few
j_gene: TRBJ2-7
v_gene: TRBV20-1
CDR3aa: CSATSGIRSYEQYF
CDR3nt: TGCAGTGCTACTAGCGGGATCCGCTCCTACGAGCAGTACTTC

d_gene: -
abundance: many
j_gene: TRBJ2-7
v_gene: TRBV7-8
CDR3aa: CASSLVGRVDEQYF
CDR3nt: TGTGCCAGCAGCTTAGTAGGCAGGGTGGACGAGCAGTACTTC